A selection of T cell receptor beta chains follows, all from one sample in a study of low-dose radiotherapy and immunotherapy resistance in tumors. In TCRdb, the reads were re-called with MiXCR into one record per CDR3 protein. The sample records around 80,000 distinct CDR3 sequences, around a sixth being singletons. The specimen comprised PBMCs, sampled after low-dose radiotherapy plus immunotherapy. These receptors originate from a male donor with prostate cancer. CDR3s leave out the opening cysteine and the closing phenylalanine or tryptophan. Not all rows give a size; the values are once, few, many and, for expanded clones, a class.

clone_size: many; v_call: TRBV20-1; cdr3_aa: SAREILGQGINQPQH
clone_size: many; v_call: TRBV19; cdr3_aa: ASQSSGRYNEQF
clone_size: many; v_call: TRBV6-1; cdr3_aa: ASSERAGGDTQY
clone_size: many; v_call: TRBV3-1; cdr3_aa: ASSQVGNTEAF
clone_size: many; v_call: TRBV29-1; cdr3_aa: SVLLAKQETQY
clone_size: many; v_call: TRBV28; cdr3_aa: ASSPKGLAYGYT
clone_size: many; v_call: TRBV7-2; cdr3_aa: ASSYGQGGSEKLF
clone_size: few; v_call: TRBV20-1; cdr3_aa: SAPLGDTQY
clone_size: many; v_call: TRBV3-1; cdr3_aa: ASSQALGTEQF
clone_size: -; v_call: TRBV7-3; cdr3_aa: ASSPEMYRGEGTQY
clone_size: -; v_call: TRBV7-4; cdr3_aa: ASSLRGTGGPSNQPQH
clone_size: many; v_call: TRBV20-1; cdr3_aa: SARARGNQPQH
clone_size: many; v_call: TRBV20-1; cdr3_aa: SALSGTGTSGANVLT
clone_size: many; v_call: TRBV6-1; cdr3_aa: AISPGTASSGNTIY
clone_size: many; v_call: TRBV9; cdr3_aa: ASSVDARGTEAF
clone_size: -; v_call: TRBV28; cdr3_aa: ASSYGDGTGELF
clone_size: many; v_call: TRBV27; cdr3_aa: ASSLGQGWNEQF
clone_size: few; v_call: TRBV19; cdr3_aa: ASNRDRGSQPQH
clone_size: many; v_call: TRBV5-6; cdr3_aa: ASSPLAGGPNEQF
clone_size: many; v_call: TRBV28; cdr3_aa: ASSLGDNYGYT
clone_size: many; v_call: TRBV4-2; cdr3_aa: ASSQTGPPDTQY
clone_size: many; v_call: TRBV27; cdr3_aa: ASSRSGTNVYEQY
clone_size: many; v_call: TRBV15; cdr3_aa: ATSRAGGPNQPQH
clone_size: many; v_call: TRBV30; cdr3_aa: AWHRDRPYGYT
clone_size: few; v_call: TRBV27; cdr3_aa: ATRSGGEQY
clone_size: many; v_call: TRBV7-2; cdr3_aa: ASSLHPGQGDIQY
clone_size: many; v_call: TRBV28; cdr3_aa: ASSPYGGAYEQY
clone_size: once; v_call: TRBV5-8; cdr3_aa: ASRRFAGEAADTQY
clone_size: many; v_call: TRBV7-9; cdr3_aa: ASSLGPGQGQETQY
clone_size: many; v_call: TRBV29-1; cdr3_aa: SVARRYNEQF
clone_size: many; v_call: TRBV6-1; cdr3_aa: ASRGLAVSTDTQY
clone_size: many; v_call: TRBV7-8; cdr3_aa: ASSLSSGANVLT
clone_size: few; v_call: TRBV30; cdr3_aa: AWSDGQPH
clone_size: many; v_call: TRBV30; cdr3_aa: AWSVGIFTGELF
clone_size: many; v_call: TRBV20-1; cdr3_aa: SARRITGQGTGISYEQY
clone_size: -; v_call: TRBV7-6; cdr3_aa: ASSLERTSGRDNEQF
clone_size: many; v_call: TRBV20-1; cdr3_aa: SARGPGGPTDTQY
clone_size: many; v_call: TRBV11-3; cdr3_aa: ASSSAIFGEADTQY
clone_size: many; v_call: TRBV30; cdr3_aa: AWISRGAGHNSPLH
clone_size: many; v_call: TRBV29-1; cdr3_aa: SVVLQGQAISGANVLT
clone_size: -; v_call: TRBV6-1; cdr3_aa: ASSSPQGFDYGYT
clone_size: few; v_call: TRBV5-3; cdr3_aa: ASSSGDRGRKQY
clone_size: many; v_call: TRBV28; cdr3_aa: ASSRGQGNGNTIY
clone_size: many; v_call: TRBV10-3; cdr3_aa: AIGLAGGNEQF
clone_size: many; v_call: TRBV7-3; cdr3_aa: ASSRDRDTEAF